Below are 19 T cell receptor beta chains sequenced from a single sample in a study of cytomegalovirus exposure and HLA in healthy donors. A multiplex PCR was run with 60 Vbeta primers and 13 Jbeta primers. The protocol was immunoSEQ multiplex PCR, while the TCRdb copy is restricted to in-frame clones and leaves out a portion. The profile shows approximately 170,000 clones, roughly 80% of them singletons. The sequenced sample was PBMCs. These receptors came from a human donor in good health.

The chain recombines TRBV6-5 with TRBJ1-3; D remains unclear. CDR3 length: 13 amino acids. Germline V gives CDR1 MNHEY, CDR2 SVGAGI. The V end was cut by 5 bases, the J end by 4 bases, with 9 bases between. The CDR3 nucleotides are TGTGCCAGCAGTCCTAGTCCGGGAAACACCATATATTTT. Amino acids: CASSPSPGNTIYF.

For the CDR3, the DNA is TGCGCCAGCAGCCCCGGCGGGGAAGAGACCCAGTACTTC. This sequence encodes CASSPGGEETQYF. This chain joins TRBV4-1 and TRBJ2-5, with D perhaps TRBD2 (6 bases). This CDR3 is 13 amino acids long. With 4 bases removed from V and 3 bases from J, the gap between germline ends came to 9 bases. Germline assignment: CDR1 MGHRA and CDR2 YSYEKL.

This clone was counted only a few times. The chain combines TRBV2 with TRBJ1-3; D gene ambiguous. Germline lookup yields CDR1 SNHLY and CDR2 FYNNEI. Trimming stripped 0 bases from V and 3 bases from J, with 9 bases between. The CDR3 consists of 15 residues. The CDR3 is CASSEAAGYGNTIYF. In DNA, the CDR3 is TGTGCCAGCAGTGAAGCAGCCGGGTATGGAAACACCATATATTTT.

This clone came up a few times. V is TRBV7-2 and J is TRBJ1-2, with 9 bases aligning to TRBD1. J was trimmed by 5 bases and V by 5 bases; bases with no gene match: 6. Looked up from germline, CDR1 is SGHTA and CDR2 is FQGNSA. This CDR3 spans 14 amino acids. The CDR3 loop is CASSHQTGGYGYTF. CDR3 nucleotide sequence: TGTGCCAGCAGCCATCAGACAGGGGGATATGGCTACACCTTC. Filled out from reference TRBV7-2 and TRBJ1-2, the complete variable domain reads GAGVSQSPSNKVTEKGKDVELRCDPISGHTALYWYRQSLGQGLEFLIYFQGNSAPDKSGLPSDRFSAERTGGSVSTLTIQRTQQEDSAVYLCASSHQTGGYGYTFGSGTRLTVV.

A few counts support this clone. This chain connects TRBV18 to TRBJ2-5, with D perhaps TRBD1 (5 bases). Germline CDR1 reads KGHSH; CDR2 reads LQKENI. V was pared by 2 bases and J by 4 bases, with 8 bases between. There are 13 residues in the CDR3. In DNA form, the CDR3 reads TGTGCCAGCTCACCAGGGGCATCAGAGACCCAGTACTTC. Its translation is CASSPGASETQYF.

V gene TRBV28 combines with J gene TRBJ1-1; no reliable D call. V was pared by 1 base and J by 0 bases, with 6 bases between. The CDR3 totals 14 residues. Germline lookup yields CDR1 MDHEN and CDR2 SYDVKM. The CDR3 DNA follows: TGTGCCAGCAGTTTATCCGCGGTGAACACTGAAGCTTTCTTT. It translates to CASSLSAVNTEAFF.

This chain connects TRBV11-2 to TRBJ2-5, with TRBD2 matching 9 bases. The CDR3 is 15 amino acids. The germline V gene encodes CDR1 SGHAT and CDR2 FQNNGV. V trimming: 2 bases; J trimming: 5 bases; junction bases outside the gene matches: 6. In DNA, the CDR3 is TGTGCCAGCAGCTTACCGGGACTAGCTGGGGAGACCCAGTACTTC. Amino acids: CASSLPGLAGETQYF.

The CDR3 bases are TGTGCCAGTAATGATGGGGGGGTTGGCCACGAGCAGTACTTC. This codes for CASNDGGVGHEQYF. This chain joins TRBV11-3 and TRBJ2-7, with TRBD2 identical over 7 bases. Germline V gives CDR1 SGHNT, CDR2 YENEEA. The V and J ends lost 9 bases and 5 bases, in that order; junction bases with no gene match: 13. The CDR3 totals 14 residues.

This sequence joins TRBV12-2 and TRBJ1-5; the D call of TRBD1 is as the table states it, not checked on the DNA. TRBV12-2 corresponds to a pseudogene. This CDR3 comprises 19 residues. CDR3 DNA: TGTGCAAGTCGCCCCAACGGACAGGGGGCTAACTCAGGCAATCAGCCCCAGCATTTT. Translating gives CASRPNGQGANSGNQPQHF.

CDR3 DNA sequence: TGTGCCAGCAGCTTAGACAGGAGAGGCTACGAGCAGTACTTC. Translated, it gives CASSLDRRGYEQYF. This chain links TRBV5-6 with TRBJ2-7, with D tentatively TRBD1 (6 bases). The length of the CDR3 is 14 residues. V was clipped by 2 bases and J by 3 bases, with 12 bases between them. Looked up from germline, CDR1 is SGHDT and CDR2 is YYEEEE.

Here the CDR3 DNA reads TGTGCCAGCAGCTTCGGGGGGTCTTACGATGGCTACACCTTC. As protein: CASSFGGSYDGYTF. This chain links TRBV7-8 with TRBJ1-2; maybe TRBD1 (5 bases). CDR1 SGHVS and CDR2 FQNEAQ come from the germline V gene. The CDR3 length is 14 residues. V gave up 3 bases and J gave up 6 bases, with 14 bases separating them.

The gene calls are TRBV6-1 and TRBJ1-6, with 12 nucleotides matching TRBD1. The V segment lost 3 bases and the J segment 5 bases; nucleotides outside the gene matches: 2. Germline V gives CDR1 MNHNS, CDR2 SASEGT. CDR3 size: 16 residues. CDR3 DNA: TGTGCCAGCAGTGACGGGACAGGGGGCCATAATTCACCCCTCCACTTT. Residues: CASSDGTGGHNSPLHF.

The V and J genes are TRBV9 and TRBJ1-1, with D perhaps matching TRBD1 (5 bases). Germline lookup yields CDR1 SGDLS and CDR2 YYNGEE. V was clipped by 3 bases and J by 8 bases, with 11 bases between them. The CDR3 has 12 residues. The CDR3 DNA sequence: TGTGCCAGCAGCGGATGGGGGGAAGAAGCTTTCTTT. Its translation: CASSGWGEEAFF.

This clone was counted only a few times. V is TRBV11-3 and J is TRBJ1-1, with 8 bases lining up with TRBD1. The CDR3 runs 15 residues. The V segment lost 4 bases and the J segment 3 bases; nucleotides outside the gene matches: 7. Germline CDR1 SGHNT, CDR2 YENEEA. Here the CDR3 reads CASSSTGERDTEAFF. Here the CDR3 DNA reads TGTGCCAGCAGCTCGACAGGGGAGCGAGACACTGAAGCTTTCTTT.

The chain joins TRBV5-4 to TRBJ2-5; TRBD1 matches at 7 bases. The CDR3 is 12 amino acids. V was pared by 4 bases and J by 4 bases, with 1 base of the junction left unmatched. Germline CDR1 reads SGHNT; CDR2 reads YYREEE (reference sequence). In nucleotides, the CDR3 is TGTGCCAGCAGCAACAGGGGAGAGACCCAGTACTTC. Protein sequence: CASSNRGETQYF.

This clone appeared a single time. The chain combines TRBV5-6 with TRBJ2-7, with a tentative D call TRBD1 (7 bases). The V gene's germline CDR1 is SGHDT and CDR2 YYEEEE. V dropped 4 bases and J dropped 3 bases, with 14 bases sitting between them. This CDR3 spans 14 amino acids. The CDR3 sequence: CASSPGTAGYEQYF. The CDR3 DNA sequence: TGTGCCAGCAGCCCGGGGACAGCGGGCTACGAGCAGTACTTC. Variable domain in full (rest from reference TRBV5-6 and TRBJ2-7): DAGVTQSPTHLIKTRGQQVTLRCSPKSGHDTVSWYQQALGQGPQFIFQYYEEEERQRGNFPDRFSGHQFPNYSSELNVNALLLGDSALYLCASSPGTAGYEQYFGPGTRLTVT.

The CDR3 DNA reads TGCGCCAGCAGCCAACTAGCGGGGGGGTTCACAGATACGCAGTATTTT. Its translation: CASSQLAGGFTDTQYF. The genes are TRBV4-1 and TRBJ2-3; 12 bases map to TRBD2. The length of the CDR3 is 16 residues. Germline V gene data show CDR1 as MGHRA and CDR2 as YSYEKL. Losses at the gene ends were 2 bases for V and 2 bases for J; bases not matched to a gene: 2.

The chain combines TRBV6-1 with TRBJ1-1, with TRBD1 as a possible D gene (6 bases). The CDR3 runs 15 residues. Germline lookup yields CDR1 MNHNS and CDR2 SASEGT. The V gene lost 2 bases and the J gene lost 10 bases, with 20 bases spanning the gap. CDR3 nucleotide sequence: TGTGCCAGCAGTGAACCCGCAGGGGAAGCTTCTGTAGCTTTCTTT. This translates into CASSEPAGEASVAFF.

The chain has TRBV11-2 and TRBJ2-3, with TRBD2 matching over 11 bases. This CDR3 is 17 amino acids long. Per germline, CDR1 SGHAT and CDR2 FQNNGV. Unmatched junction bases numbered 9, after V lost 5 bases and J lost 2 bases. CDR3 in amino acids: CASSQSRLAGITDTQYF. CDR3 DNA sequence: TGTGCCAGCAGCCAAAGCCGACTAGCGGGGATCACAGATACGCAGTATTTT.